Below, 23 T cell receptor beta chains from the same sample are listed, as sequenced in a study of cytomegalovirus exposure and HLA in healthy donors. This table comes from immunoSEQ multiplex PCR, and its TCRdb copy is limited to in-frame clones, with some not included. The sample yields fewer than 130,000 clones, around nine tenths seen once. Sequenced input: PBMCs. These receptor sequences come from a woman younger than 30 in good health and CMV-seronegative.

The chain has TRBV5-6 and TRBJ2-3; 7 bases are a match to TRBD2. The CDR3 has 16 amino acids. Germline values: CDR1 SGHDT, CDR2 YYEEEE. Trimming at V came to 0 bases and at J to 2 bases, leaving 6 bases not matched to a gene. The CDR3 protein is CASSLVSRGSTDTQYF. Here the CDR3 DNA reads TGTGCCAGCAGCTTGGTATCGCGGGGGTCCACAGATACGCAGTATTTT.

The chain joins TRBV18 to TRBJ2-3; no clear D gene. CDR3 length: 14 residues. CDR1 is KGHSH, CDR2 LQKENI, per germline. Trimming removed 2 bases at V and 2 bases at J, with 8 bases between. The CDR3 spells CASSPGQNTDTQYF. In nucleotides, the CDR3 is TGTGCCAGCTCACCAGGTCAGAACACAGATACGCAGTATTTT.

CDR3 nucleotide sequence: TGTGCCAGCTCCAGACTAGCGGGAGACGCAGATACGCAGTATTTT. It is translated as CASSRLAGDADTQYF. This chain links TRBV6-1 with TRBJ2-3; 12 bases line up with TRBD2. From germline, CDR1 is MNHNS and CDR2 SASEGT. Trimming cost V 8 bases and J 4 bases; bases outside gene matches: 7. The CDR3 length is 15 residues.

The V gene is TRBV10-3, the J gene TRBJ1-1; 7 nucleotides match TRBD1. J gave up 7 bases and V 6 bases, and 11 bases lay outside the gene matches. This CDR3 contains 14 residues. CDR1 is ENHRY and CDR2 is SYGVKD in the germline V gene. This CDR3 reads CAISGRGAGGEAFF. The CDR3 nucleotides are TGTGCCATCAGCGGCAGGGGGGCAGGAGGTGAAGCTTTCTTT.

The chain employs TRBV27 and TRBJ1-1, with 7 nucleotides matching TRBD1. CDR1 and CDR2 (germline): MNHEY, SMNVEV (reference sequence). The CDR3 spans 12 residues. The V and J ends lost 6 bases and 5 bases, in that order; junction bases with no gene match: 3. The CDR3 loop reads CASRTGSTEAFF. CDR3 nucleotide sequence: TGTGCCAGCAGGACAGGGTCAACTGAAGCTTTCTTT.

This chain uses TRBV15 with TRBJ2-7; 11 bases fit TRBD1. The CDR3 consists of 15 residues. V shed 3 bases and J 3 bases; nucleotides not matched to a gene: 4. CDR1 and CDR2 (germline): LNHNV, YYDKDF (reference sequence). CDR3 in amino acids: CATSSMGQGVYEQYF. CDR3 coding DNA: TGTGCCACCAGCAGCATGGGACAGGGGGTCTACGAGCAGTACTTC.

This clone was counted a few times. CDR3 coding DNA: TGTGCCAGCAGCTCCCTCCCCCAAACTAGCGGCGCCGGGGAGCTGTTTTTT. It is translated as CASSSLPQTSGAGELFF. The chain recombines TRBV11-3 with TRBJ2-2; 8 bases agree with TRBD2. This CDR3 has 17 residues. The V and J ends lost 4 bases and 6 bases, in that order; junction bases with no gene match: 13. The germline V gene encodes CDR1 SGHNT and CDR2 YENEEA.

The gene calls are TRBV7-9 and TRBJ2-5; no firm D call. The germline gives CDR1 SEHNR, CDR2 FQNEAQ (reference sequence). This CDR3 region has 14 residues. With 5 bases removed from V and 3 bases from J, the gap between germline ends came to 13 bases. The CDR3 bases are TGTGCCAGCAGCCTTGAGAATGCGAAAGAGACCCAGTACTTC. Translation gives CASSLENAKETQYF. The full variable domain, its missing parts supplied by reference TRBV7-9 and TRBJ2-5, is DTGVSQNPRHKITKRGQNVTFRCDPISEHNRLYWYRQTLGQGPEFLTYFQNEAQLEKSRLLSDRFSAERPKGSFSTLEIQRTEQGDSAMYLCASSLENAKETQYFGPGTRLLVL.

This chain joins TRBV7-2 and TRBJ2-5; D might be TRBD2 (5 bases). Trimming pared 3 bases from V and 2 bases from J, leaving 10 bases between. The CDR3 spans 14 residues. CDR1 is SGHTA and CDR2 is FQGNSA in the germline V gene. The CDR3 region is CASSFRDKQETQYF. The CDR3 coding sequence is TGTGCCAGCAGCTTCCGGGATAAACAAGAGACCCAGTACTTC.

The chain uses TRBV19 and TRBJ1-1; D remains ambiguous. Trimming left V 3 bases short and J 7 bases short, with 18 bases between. This CDR3 contains 15 residues. CDR1 and CDR2 (germline): LNHDA, SQIVND (reference sequence). The CDR3 protein is CASSIRHRESREAFF. In DNA form, the CDR3 reads TGTGCCAGTAGTATTCGTCACAGAGAGTCCCGTGAAGCTTTCTTT.

The CDR3 reads CASSGSVSSYEQYF. The CDR3 DNA reads TGTGCCAGCAGCGGTAGCGTATCCTCCTACGAGCAGTACTTC. V and J are TRBV9 and TRBJ2-7; TRBD2 is a possible D gene (5 bases). In germline, CDR1 is SGDLS, CDR2 YYNGEE. The germline V and J ends were trimmed by 3 bases and 0 bases, with 10 bases remaining between them. The CDR3 spans 14 residues. Combining the CDR3 with reference TRBV9 and TRBJ2-7 gives the whole variable domain DSGVTQTPKHLITATGQRVTLRCSPRSGDLSVYWYQQSLDQGLQFLIQYYNGEERAKGNILERFSAQQFPDLHSELNLSSLELGDSALYFCASSGSVSSYEQYFGPGTRLTVT.

The J gene is TRBJ1-4, the V gene TRBV10-2; no definite D call. Germline V CDR1 and CDR2: WSHSY, SAAADI. The CDR3 has 14 residues. The V and J ends lost 6 bases and 6 bases respectively, with 14 bases between them. The CDR3 spells CASSFKGLDEKLFF. DNA of the CDR3: TGCGCCAGCAGCTTTAAAGGACTGGATGAAAAACTGTTTTTT.

This clone was recorded only once. The chain employs TRBV28 and TRBJ2-7; 9 bases map to TRBD1. The length of the CDR3 is 13 residues. Trimming at V came to 4 bases and at J to 4 bases, leaving 2 bases not matched to a gene. Germline V gene sequence: CDR1 MDHEN, CDR2 SYDVKM. The CDR3: CASSSGTGYEQYF. CDR3 bases: TGTGCCAGCAGTTCCGGGACAGGGTACGAGCAGTACTTC.

This rearrangement joins TRBV6-1 to TRBJ2-7; 7 bases match TRBD2. With V trimmed by 3 bases and J by 2 bases, 4 bases remained unmatched. Germline lookup yields CDR1 MNHNS and CDR2 SASEGT. CDR3 size: 14 residues. The CDR3 region is CASSELAETYEQYF. In DNA, the CDR3 is TGTGCCAGCAGTGAGCTAGCGGAAACCTACGAGCAGTACTTC.

This rearrangement joins TRBV6-5 to TRBJ2-7, with D possibly matching TRBD1 (6 bases). CDR3 length: 13 residues. Trimming stripped 3 bases from V and 3 bases from J, with 9 bases between. CDR1 is MNHEY, CDR2 SVGAGI, per germline. The CDR3 is CASSYRDIYEQYF. In nucleotides, the CDR3 is TGTGCCAGCAGTTATAGGGACATCTACGAGCAGTACTTC.

The V call is TRBV28, the J call TRBJ2-5, with a tentative D call TRBD1 (6 bases). The length of the CDR3 is 14 residues. Germline V gene lookup returns CDR1 MDHEN and CDR2 SYDVKM. V lost 3 bases, J lost 3 bases, and 11 bases lay in between. CDR3 bases: TGTGCCAGCAGTTTCCCGACAGGAGAAGAGACCCAGTACTTC. This codes for CASSFPTGEETQYF.

V and J are TRBV19 and TRBJ2-1, with TRBD1 identical over 10 bases. J was trimmed by 8 bases and V by 5 bases; bases with no gene match: 9. The CDR3 totals 15 residues. Germline CDR1 is LNHDA and CDR2 is SQIVND (reference sequence). In nucleotides, the CDR3 is TGTGCCAGTAGTCCGAGACAGGGGGCGGTGGATGAGCAGTTCTTC. This encodes CASSPRQGAVDEQFF.

In this sample, this clone turned up a few times. The chain carries TRBV30 and TRBJ1-2, with a weak D call TRBD1 (5 bases). The V end lost 0 bases, the J end lost 4 bases, and 12 bases lay between the germline ends. Germline-derived CDR1 and CDR2 are GTSNPN and SVGIG (reference sequence). The length of the CDR3 is 14 residues. CDR3 residues: CAWSVGGALYGYTF. CDR3 nucleotides: TGTGCCTGGAGTGTGGGAGGGGCGCTCTATGGCTACACCTTC.

The chain recombines TRBV30 with TRBJ1-4; tentatively, D is TRBD1 (6 bases). Germline CDR1 reads GTSNPN; CDR2 reads SVGIG (reference sequence). The CDR3 totals 14 residues. V dropped 5 bases and J dropped 5 bases, with 15 bases sitting between them. CDR3 in amino acids: CAWAMGTLNEKLFF. CDR3 DNA: TGTGCCTGGGCCATGGGGACACTAAATGAAAAACTGTTTTTT.

This clone has just a few counts. The rearrangement links TRBV6-5 to TRBJ2-2, with 8 bases that match TRBD2. V gave up 8 bases and J gave up 3 bases; unmatched junction bases: 5. The length of the CDR3 is 14 residues. CDR1 is MNHEY and CDR2 is SVGAGI in the germline V gene. Written as DNA, the CDR3 is TGTGCCAGCTGCGTAGCGGGGCACACCGGGGAGCTGTTTTTT. This translates into CASCVAGHTGELFF.

This sequence joins TRBV11-3 and TRBJ1-1, with D possibly being TRBD1 (5 bases). Germline V gene data show CDR1 as SGHNT and CDR2 as YENEEA. The CDR3 is made up of 15 amino acids. V was pared by 1 base and J by 1 base, with 10 bases between. The CDR3 sequence: CASSLGRGENTEAFF. CDR3 sequence (DNA): TGTGCCAGCAGCTTAGGTCGGGGGGAGAACACTGAAGCTTTCTTT.

The genes are TRBV7-9 and TRBJ2-7; no definite D call. V was cut by 2 bases and J by 5 bases, with 7 bases left in between. There are 12 residues in the CDR3. CDR1 and CDR2 (germline): SEHNR, FQNEAQ (reference sequence). CDR3 coding DNA: TGTGCCAGCAGCTTATACACAGACGAGCAGTACTTC. Protein product: CASSLYTDEQYF. Complete variable domain (other parts from reference TRBV7-9 and TRBJ2-7): DTGVSQNPRHKITKRGQNVTFRCDPISEHNRLYWYRQTLGQGPEFLTYFQNEAQLEKSRLLSDRFSAERPKGSFSTLEIQRTEQGDSAMYLCASSLYTDEQYFGPGTRLTVT.

This chain uses TRBV27 with TRBJ2-7, with TRBD1 identical over 7 bases. J was trimmed by 2 bases and V by 7 bases; bases with no gene match: 8. This CDR3 region has 14 residues. Germline CDR1 is MNHEY and CDR2 is SMNVEV (reference sequence). The CDR3 nucleotides are TGTGCCAGCAAGGGGACAGCCGGTACCTACGAGCAGTACTTC. Amino acid sequence: CASKGTAGTYEQYF.